This T cell receptor (beta chain) was sequenced during a study of T cell repertoires in cytomegalovirus infection (dated by TCRdb to the late 2010s). For context, the study as a whole: Donor HLA type was relevant to the analysis, because carriage of CMV infection together with the matching HLA type was indicated by public TCR beta signatures. Paper-wide results and their limitations: The ex vivo response was dominated by HLA-C-restricted CMV-specific TCR beta clonotypes, which also provided the single most frequent clonotype in two of eight donors. Carriers of CMV infection plus the relevant HLA type were discriminated by the cumulative frequency of public TCR beta family members in the study cohort and in an independent 352-donor cohort.

Trimming takes 2 bases off V and 6 bases off J; junction bases not matched to a gene: 9. The CDR3 starts with the cysteine, ends with the phenylalanine, and has 16 residues. Here the CDR3 DNA is all that survives: 48 bases in frame from base 1. The germline V gene specifies SGHTA as CDR1 and FQGNSA as CDR2. The sequencer was an Illumina HiSeq 1500. TCRdb reworked the public reads: Q25 trimming with fastp, MiXCR clone assembly, productive beta chains retained. Rows matching on CDR3 protein sequence are summarized as one entry with the most common DNA and genes. Across this sample there are 100,000 or so distinct CDR3 sequences, with more than 20% seen only once. Jointly, the top ten make up more than 35% of the sample. With regard to this clonotype: The target of this receptor is not known. Base qualities are missing; no much larger clone stands one base away.

This chain joins TRBV7-2 to TRBJ1-1; 10 nucleotides in the junction match TRBD1. Input material: CD8+ T cells from PBMCs. The TCR comes from a human donor in good health (CMV status not recorded). Some clones in this sample may be carry-over from other donors' samples. The CDR3 loop reads CASSLYGGGTGAEAFF. The sequenced DNA is TGTGCCAGCAGCTTATACGGGGGGGGGACAGGGGCTGAAGCTTTCTTT.